This T cell receptor beta chain was profiled in a study of cytomegalovirus exposure and HLA in healthy donors. J lost 7 bases, V lost 1 base, and 7 bases had no gene match. The germline V gene encodes CDR1 MGHRA and CDR2 YSYEKL. This CDR3 is built from 15 residues. In the PCR, 60 Vbeta and 13 Jbeta primers were used. The method was immunoSEQ multiplex PCR; TCRdb's version includes in-frame clones alone and lacks a portion of them. The table has about 140,000 clones, roughly 77% seen once; the top ten hold approximately 3%. The V and J genes are TRBV4-1 and TRBJ1-5, with 7 bases identical to TRBD1. The sample comprised PBMCs. This TCR was recovered from a female donor in good health and CMV-seronegative. The CDR3 region is CASSQVEGAGQPQHF. CDR3 in DNA: TGCGCCAGCAGCCAAGTTGAGGGGGCAGGACAGCCCCAGCATTTT.